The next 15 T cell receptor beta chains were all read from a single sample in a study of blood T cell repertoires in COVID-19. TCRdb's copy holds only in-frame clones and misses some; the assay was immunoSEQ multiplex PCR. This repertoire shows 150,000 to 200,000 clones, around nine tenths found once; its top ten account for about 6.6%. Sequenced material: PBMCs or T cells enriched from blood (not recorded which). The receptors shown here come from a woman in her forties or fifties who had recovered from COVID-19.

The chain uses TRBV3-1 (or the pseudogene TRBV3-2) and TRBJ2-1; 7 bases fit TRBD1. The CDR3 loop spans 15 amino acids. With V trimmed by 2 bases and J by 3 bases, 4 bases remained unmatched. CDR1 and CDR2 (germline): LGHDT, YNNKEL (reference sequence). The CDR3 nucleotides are TGTGCCAGCAGCCAACGGGACAGTAGCTACAATGAGCAGTTCTTC. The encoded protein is CASSQRDSSYNEQFF.

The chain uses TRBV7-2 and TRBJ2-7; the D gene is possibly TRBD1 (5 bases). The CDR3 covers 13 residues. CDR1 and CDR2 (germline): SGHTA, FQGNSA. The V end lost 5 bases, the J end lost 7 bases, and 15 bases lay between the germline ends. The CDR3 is CASSVRAGWEQYF. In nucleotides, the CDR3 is TGTGCCAGCAGCGTCCGGGCAGGGTGGGAGCAGTACTTC.

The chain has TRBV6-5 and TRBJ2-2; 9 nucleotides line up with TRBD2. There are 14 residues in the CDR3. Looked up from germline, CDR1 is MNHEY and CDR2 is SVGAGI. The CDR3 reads CAIASGGQTGELFF. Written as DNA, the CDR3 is TGTGCTATTGCCAGCGGGGGGCAAACCGGGGAGCTGTTTTTT.

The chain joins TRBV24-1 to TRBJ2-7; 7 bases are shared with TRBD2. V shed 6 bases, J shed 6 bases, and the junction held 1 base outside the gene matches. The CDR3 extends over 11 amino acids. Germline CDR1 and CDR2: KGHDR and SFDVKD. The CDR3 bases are TGTGCCACCAGTCGGGGGGTCGAGCAGTACTTC. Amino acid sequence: CATSRGVEQYF.

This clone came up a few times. As DNA, the CDR3 is TGTGCCACCTACCCCCGGGGGGGGGCTAGGAACTATGGCTACACCTTC. Translated, it gives CATYPRGGARNYGYTF. V and J are TRBV19 and TRBJ1-2, with D possibly TRBD1 on 6 matching bases. The CDR3 has 16 residues. Germline CDR1 is LNHDA and CDR2 is SQIVND (reference sequence). V gave up 10 bases and J gave up 2 bases, with 23 bases separating them.

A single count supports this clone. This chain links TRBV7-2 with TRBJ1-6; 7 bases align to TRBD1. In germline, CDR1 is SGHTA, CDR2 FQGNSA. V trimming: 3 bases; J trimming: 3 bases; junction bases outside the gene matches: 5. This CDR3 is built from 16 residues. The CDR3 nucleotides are TGTGCCAGCAGCTTTTGGGACAGTGTCTATAATTCACCCCTCCACTTT. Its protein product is CASSFWDSVYNSPLHF.

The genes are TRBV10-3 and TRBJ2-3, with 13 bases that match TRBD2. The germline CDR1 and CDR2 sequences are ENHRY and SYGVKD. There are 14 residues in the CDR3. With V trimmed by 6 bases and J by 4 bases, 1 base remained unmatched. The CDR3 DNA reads TGTGCCATCAGCACTAGCGGGGGGGCAGATACGCAGTATTTT. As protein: CAISTSGGADTQYF.

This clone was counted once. CDR3 sequence: CSAGTVTEAFF. In nucleotides, the CDR3 is TGCAGCGCGGGGACAGTCACTGAAGCTTTCTTT. The chain uses TRBV29-1 and TRBJ1-1, with TRBD1 identical over 7 bases. The CDR3 contains 11 residues. J gave up 4 bases and V 7 bases, and 3 bases lay outside the gene matches. The V gene's germline CDR1 is SQVTM and CDR2 ANQGSEA.

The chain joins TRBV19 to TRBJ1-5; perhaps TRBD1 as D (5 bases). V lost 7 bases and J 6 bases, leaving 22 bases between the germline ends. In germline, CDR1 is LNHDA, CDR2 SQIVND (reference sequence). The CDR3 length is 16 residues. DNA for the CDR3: TGTGCCAGTACCGATACGACCGGGACTGCGGGTCAGCCCCAGCATTTT. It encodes CASTDTTGTAGQPQHF.

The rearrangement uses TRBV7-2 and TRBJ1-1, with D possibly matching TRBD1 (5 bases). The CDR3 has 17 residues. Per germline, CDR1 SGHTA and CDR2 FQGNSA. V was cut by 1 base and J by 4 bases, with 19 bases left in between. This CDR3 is CASSLVSTGRVGTEAFF. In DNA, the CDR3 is TGTGCCAGCAGCTTAGTTTCCACAGGTAGGGTTGGCACTGAAGCTTTCTTT. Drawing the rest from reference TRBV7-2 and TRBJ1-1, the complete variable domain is GAGVSQSPSNKVTEKGKDVELRCDPISGHTALYWYRQSLGQGLEFLIYFQGNSAPDKSGLPSDRFSAERTGGSVSTLTIQRTQQEDSAVYLCASSLVSTGRVGTEAFFGQGTRLTVV.

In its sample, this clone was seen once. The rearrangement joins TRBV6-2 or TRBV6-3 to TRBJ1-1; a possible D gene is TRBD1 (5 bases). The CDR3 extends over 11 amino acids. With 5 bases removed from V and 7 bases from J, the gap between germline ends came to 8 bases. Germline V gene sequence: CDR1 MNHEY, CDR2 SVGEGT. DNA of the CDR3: TGTGCCAGCAGTGCAGGGCTTGAAGCTTTCTTT. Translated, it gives CASSAGLEAFF.

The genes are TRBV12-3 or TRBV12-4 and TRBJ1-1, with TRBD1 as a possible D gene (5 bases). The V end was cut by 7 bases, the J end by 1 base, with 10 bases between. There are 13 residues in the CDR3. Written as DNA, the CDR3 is TGTGCCAGCATGCAAACAGGGAACACTGAAGCTTTCTTT. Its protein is CASMQTGNTEAFF.

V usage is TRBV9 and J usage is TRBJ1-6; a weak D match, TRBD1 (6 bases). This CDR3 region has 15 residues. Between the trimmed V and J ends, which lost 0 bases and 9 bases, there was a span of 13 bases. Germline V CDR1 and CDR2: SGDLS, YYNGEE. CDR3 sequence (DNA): TGTGCCAGCAGCGTAGACAGGGCAGGGAGTTCACCCCTCCACTTT. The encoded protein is CASSVDRAGSSPLHF.

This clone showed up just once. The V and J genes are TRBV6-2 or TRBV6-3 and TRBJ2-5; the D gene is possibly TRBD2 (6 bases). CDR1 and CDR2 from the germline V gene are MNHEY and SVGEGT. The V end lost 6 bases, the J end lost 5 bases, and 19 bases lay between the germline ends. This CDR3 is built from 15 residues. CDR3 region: CASSQTSGFGETQYF. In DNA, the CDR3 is TGTGCCAGCAGCCAGACTAGTGGTTTCGGCGAGACCCAGTACTTC.

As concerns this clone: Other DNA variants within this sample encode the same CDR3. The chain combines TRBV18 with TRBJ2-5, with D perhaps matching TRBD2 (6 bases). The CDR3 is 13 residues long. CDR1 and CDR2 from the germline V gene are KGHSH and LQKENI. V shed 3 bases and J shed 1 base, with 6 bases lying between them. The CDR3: CASSPGLQETQYF. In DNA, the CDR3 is TGTGCCAGCTCACCGGGACTCCAAGAGACCCAGTACTTC.